This T cell receptor (beta chain) appears in the sequencing data of a study of cytomegalovirus exposure and HLA in healthy donors. The CDR3 runs 14 residues. The germline V gene encodes CDR1 SEHNR and CDR2 FQNEAQ (reference sequence). With 5 bases clipped from V and 5 bases from J, the junction kept 4 bases outside the gene matches. Sampled while nominally healthy, donors likely had unrecorded immune exposures. Concerning this clone: Its antigen remains unknown.

Findings and limits, study-wide: A prior analysis recorded that most TCR beta V segments were productive about 87% or about 30% of the time.

The PCR used 60 Vbeta and 13 Jbeta primers. Generated by immunoSEQ multiplex PCR, the TCRdb table keeps only in-frame clones and is missing some. This sample has hundreds of thousands of clones; about 80% occur once, and the top ten carry roughly 2.5%. Sequenced sample: PBMCs. The rearrangement links TRBV7-9 to TRBJ1-5, with 9 nucleotides matching TRBD1. This clonotype was sampled from a woman aged 60-70 years in good health and CMV-seropositive. CDR3 sequence: CASSTGGSDQPQHF. Here the CDR3 DNA reads TGTGCCAGCAGCACAGGGGGCAGCGATCAGCCCCAGCATTTT.